This TCR beta chain was captured in a study of blood T cell repertoires in COVID-19. Libraries were prepared by immunoSEQ multiplex PCR; TCRdb keeps only in-frame clonotypes and omits some of them. The table lists fewer than 80,000 clones, roughly nine tenths of them singletons, with about 5% in the top ten. Germline CDR1 and CDR2: ENHRY and SYGVKD. CDR3 length equals 13 residues. After removal of 6 bases from V and 5 bases from J, the junction contained 3 bases not matched to a gene. The receptor was derived from a woman between 45 and 65 years old with active COVID-19. Sequencing was performed on peripheral blood. The chain is built from TRBV10-3 and TRBJ1-5; the match to TRBD1 covers 8 bases. The CDR3 coding sequence is TGTGCCATCAGGGACAGGGTTGATCAGCCCCAGCATTTT. Protein sequence: CAIRDRVDQPQHF.